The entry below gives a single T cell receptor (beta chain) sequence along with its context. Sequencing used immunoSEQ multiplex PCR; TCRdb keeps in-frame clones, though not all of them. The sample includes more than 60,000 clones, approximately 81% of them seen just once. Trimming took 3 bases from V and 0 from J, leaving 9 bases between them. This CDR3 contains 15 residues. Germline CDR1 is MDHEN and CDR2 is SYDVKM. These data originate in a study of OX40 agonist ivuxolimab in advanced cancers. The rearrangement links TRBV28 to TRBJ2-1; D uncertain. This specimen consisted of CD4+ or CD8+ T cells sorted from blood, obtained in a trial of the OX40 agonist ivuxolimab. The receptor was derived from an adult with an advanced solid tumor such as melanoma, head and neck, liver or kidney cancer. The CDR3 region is CASSFSLGSYNEQFF. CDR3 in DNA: TGTGCCAGCAGTTTTTCGTTGGGCTCCTACAATGAGCAGTTCTTC.